This TCR beta chain was recorded in a study of T cell responses to AZD1222 COVID-19 vaccine. For this clone: The antigen is undetermined.

Study-wide findings and caveats: Seropositive status at baseline applied to only a handful of AZD1222 recipients. In the spike-specific TCR repertoire, nearly half reportedly target unmutated variant regions.

This table comes from immunoSEQ multiplex PCR, and its TCRdb copy is limited to in-frame clones, with some not included. In the table there are 100,000 to 140,000 clones, 75% to 95% of which are singletons. The CDR3 is 15 residues long. The sample was peripheral blood, taken 28 days after the second AZD1222 dose. The chain carries TRBV21-1 and TRBJ2-2; the D call TRBD1 from the table was never checked on the DNA. TRBV21-1 represents a pseudogene. The sequence derives from an adult who received the AZD1222 COVID-19 vaccine. CDR3 DNA: TGTGCCAGCAGCACACAGGGGGCTAACACCGGGGAGCTGTTTTTT. Its translation: CASSTQGANTGELFF.